This TCR beta chain is from a study of blood T cell repertoires in COVID-19 (TCRdb year 2020). Study-wide context: Samples covering the acute and convalescent phases of COVID-19 were provided by collaborators in the United States, Italy and Spain. The material from the prospective study consisted of cDNA or gDNA derived from T cells, B-cell-depleted T cells, or PBMCs. The dataset comprised deeply sampled blood TCRbeta repertoires from subjects exposed to, actively infected with, or recovered from COVID-19. A freely available public database, intended as a resource for researchers studying the immune response to SARS-CoV-2, is where the repertoires were released. Samples came from the ongoing ImmuneRACE study (first 160 participants) plus 1,254 subjects from 6 global collaborators. The sample metadata nearly always contained a de-identified subject ID, COVID-19 status, age in years and sex. Where HLA class I and class II types were available, the types were taken from metadata supplied by the sample provider, not from assay-based typing. On the study overall, not on this receptor specifically: How much clinical and demographic metadata was included differed by source and by participant, and the metadata was provided uncurated.

This clone was seen a few times. The target of this receptor is not known. No base qualities exist here, and no much larger clone lies one base off it. Enrolling through a virtual design, the prospective study's participants ranged in age from roughly 18 to 95 years and lived across roughly 23 United States geographic areas. In the prospective study, participants were assigned to cohorts based on the clinical history participants reported in a screening survey and a study questionnaire. Exposed participants were defined as having been in contact with someone with a PCR-confirmed or clinician-diagnosed COVID-19 case within 2 weeks of study entry. In the prospective study, mobile phlebotomists collected whole blood, serum and a nasopharyngeal or oropharyngeal swab from each participant. Prospective study participants could optionally give additional blood draws and questionnaires over an approximately 2-month period. Blood samples from the prospective study were shipped frozen or at room temperature prior to DNA extraction.

TCRbeta CDR3 regions were amplified from genomic DNA using the immunoSEQ Assay, a bias-controlled multiplex PCR. From the authors' description of their analysis: The number of nucleated cells in each sample was estimated from the amplification of reference gene primers within the assay. To quantify the absolute abundance of each unique TCRbeta CDR3 rearrangement, sequence reads were collapsed and filtered. Productive Simpson clonality was computed per sample as the square root of Simpson's diversity index over productive rearrangements. TCRdb re-hosts the immuneACCESS table, in-frame sequences only. Its copies lack some clones; in the studies checked, an unresolved V gene accounts for under half of them, and the cause for the rest is not known. Clonal size and the V and J genes are those of that table, whereas D and trimming came from the DNA. For this sample there are hundreds of thousands of clones; roughly four fifths appear just once. The leading ten clones occupy roughly 4.8% of the sample.

From the cysteine through the phenylalanine, the CDR3 covers 15 amino acids. The entry retains the CDR3 DNA only, 45 bases that are in frame from base 1. The germline V gene sets CDR1 to KGHSH and CDR2 to LQKENI. Trimming accounts for 3 bases at V and 4 bases at J, while the number of junction bases matched to no gene is 7. This receptor chain uses TRBV18 and TRBJ1-1, with 8 bases matching TRBD1. The sample was PBMCs or T cells enriched from blood (not recorded which). The TCR sequence derives from a woman in her forties or fifties who had been exposed to COVID-19. Here the CDR3 is given as CASSPSTGAVTEAFF. Read as DNA, the sequence is TGTGCCAGCTCACCGTCGACAGGGGCGGTCACTGAAGCTTTCTTT.